This TCR beta chain stems from a study of shared clonotypes between healthy human individuals. Data came from immunoSEQ multiplex PCR; TCRdb stores just in-frame clones and leaves some out. The data contain roughly 2.2 million clones, about nine tenths of them singletons. On this clone: It is unclear where the CDR3 begins or ends on the DNA, so no DNA is shown, and the CDR3 is as TCRdb lists it.

Germline V gene data show CDR1 as ENHRY and CDR2 as SYGVKD. The CDR3 totals 14 residues, both ends included. The specimen was naive CD4+ T cells from PBMCs. Subset reported: CD45RA+ positively selected. The chain uses TRBV10-3 and TRBJ2-7; the table's D gene call, TRBD2, was not cross checked with the DNA. The receptor comes from a man younger than 35 in good health. Some clones in this sample may be carry-over from other donors' samples. CDR3 amino acids: CASTLGGEAYEQYF.